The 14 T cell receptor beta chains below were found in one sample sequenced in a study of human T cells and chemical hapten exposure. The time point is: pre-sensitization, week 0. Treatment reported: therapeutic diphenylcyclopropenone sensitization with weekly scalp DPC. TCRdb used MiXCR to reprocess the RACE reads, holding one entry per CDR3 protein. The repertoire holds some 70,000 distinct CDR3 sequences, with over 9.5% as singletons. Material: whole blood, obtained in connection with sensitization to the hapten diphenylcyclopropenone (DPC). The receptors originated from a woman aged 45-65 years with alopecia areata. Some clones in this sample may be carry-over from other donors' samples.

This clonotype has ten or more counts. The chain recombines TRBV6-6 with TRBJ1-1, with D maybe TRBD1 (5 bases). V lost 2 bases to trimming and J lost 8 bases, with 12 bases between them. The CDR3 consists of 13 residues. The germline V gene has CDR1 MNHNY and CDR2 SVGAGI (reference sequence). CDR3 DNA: TGTGCCAGCAGTTACGGGGGGAAAGGCGAAGCTTTCTTT. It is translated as CASSYGGKGEAFF.

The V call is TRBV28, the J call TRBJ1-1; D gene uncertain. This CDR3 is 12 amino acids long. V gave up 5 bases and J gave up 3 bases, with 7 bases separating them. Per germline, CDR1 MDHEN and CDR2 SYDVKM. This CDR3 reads CASSALHTEAFF. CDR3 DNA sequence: TGTGCCAGCAGTGCCCTTCACACTGAAGCTTTCTTT.

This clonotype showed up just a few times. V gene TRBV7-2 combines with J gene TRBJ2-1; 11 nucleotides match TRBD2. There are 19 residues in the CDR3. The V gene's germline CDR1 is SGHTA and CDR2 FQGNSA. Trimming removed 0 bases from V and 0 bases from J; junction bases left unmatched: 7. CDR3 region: CASSLAWGLAAVSYNEQFF. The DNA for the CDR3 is TGTGCCAGCAGCTTAGCGTGGGGACTAGCGGCCGTCTCCTACAATGAGCAGTTCTTC.

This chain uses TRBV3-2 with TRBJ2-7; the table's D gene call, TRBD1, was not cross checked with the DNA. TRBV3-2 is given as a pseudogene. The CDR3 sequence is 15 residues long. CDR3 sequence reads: CASSLPGTGGEEQYF. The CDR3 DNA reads TGTGCCAGCAGCCTGCCCGGGACAGGGGGCGAAGAGCAGTACTTC.

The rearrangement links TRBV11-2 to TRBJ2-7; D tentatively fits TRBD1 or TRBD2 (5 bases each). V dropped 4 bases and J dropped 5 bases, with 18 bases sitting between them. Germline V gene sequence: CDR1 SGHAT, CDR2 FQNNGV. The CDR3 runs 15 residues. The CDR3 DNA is TGTGCCAGCAGCTCTAGGGGCGGGTTGTTGAACGAGCAGTACTTC. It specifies CASSSRGGLLNEQYF. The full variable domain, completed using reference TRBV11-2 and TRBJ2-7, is EAGVAQSPRYKIIEKRQSVAFWCNPISGHATLYWYQQILGQGPKLLIQFQNNGVVDDSQLPKDRFSAERLKGVDSTLKIQPAKLEDSAVYLCASSSRGGLLNEQYFGPGTRLTVT.

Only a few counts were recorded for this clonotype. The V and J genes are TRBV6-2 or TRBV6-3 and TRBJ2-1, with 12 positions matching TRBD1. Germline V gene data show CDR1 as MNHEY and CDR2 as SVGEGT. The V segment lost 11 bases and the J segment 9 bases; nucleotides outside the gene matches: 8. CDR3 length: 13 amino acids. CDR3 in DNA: TGTGCCGGAAGGGGACAGGGGGCAGGTGAGCAGTTCTTC. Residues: CAGRGQGAGEQFF.

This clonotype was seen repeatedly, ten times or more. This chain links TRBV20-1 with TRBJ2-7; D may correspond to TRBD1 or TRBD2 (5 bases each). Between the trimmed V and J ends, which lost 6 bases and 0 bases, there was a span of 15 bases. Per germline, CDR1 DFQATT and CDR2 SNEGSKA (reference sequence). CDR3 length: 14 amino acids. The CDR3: CSAAGTASSYEQYF. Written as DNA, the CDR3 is TGCAGTGCGGCCGGGACGGCCAGCTCCTACGAGCAGTACTTC.

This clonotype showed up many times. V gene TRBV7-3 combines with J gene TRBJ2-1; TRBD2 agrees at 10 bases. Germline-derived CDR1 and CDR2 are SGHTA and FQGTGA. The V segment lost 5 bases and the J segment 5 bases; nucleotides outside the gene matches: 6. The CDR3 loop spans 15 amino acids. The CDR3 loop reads CASSPSGGANNEQFF. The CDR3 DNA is TGTGCCAGCAGCCCCAGCGGGGGGGCCAACAATGAGCAGTTCTTC.

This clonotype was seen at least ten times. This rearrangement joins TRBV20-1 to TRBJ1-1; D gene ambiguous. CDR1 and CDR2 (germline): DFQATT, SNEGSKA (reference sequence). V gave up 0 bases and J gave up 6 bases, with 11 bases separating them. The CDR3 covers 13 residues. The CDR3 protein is CSARDAGGPEAFF. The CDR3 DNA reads TGCAGTGCTAGAGATGCCGGAGGGCCTGAAGCTTTCTTT.

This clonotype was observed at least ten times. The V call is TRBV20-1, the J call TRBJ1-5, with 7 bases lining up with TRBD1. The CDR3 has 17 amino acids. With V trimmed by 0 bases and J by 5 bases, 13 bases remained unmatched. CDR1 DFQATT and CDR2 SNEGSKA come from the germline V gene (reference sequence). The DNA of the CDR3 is TGCAGTGCTAGAGACTACAGGGGAGGGACATCCCATCAGCCCCAGCATTTT. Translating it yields CSARDYRGGTSHQPQHF.

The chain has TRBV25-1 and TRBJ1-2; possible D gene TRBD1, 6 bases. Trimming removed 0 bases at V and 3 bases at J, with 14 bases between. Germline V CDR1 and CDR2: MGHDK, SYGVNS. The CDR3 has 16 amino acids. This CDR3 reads CASSEYPRGVYYGYTF. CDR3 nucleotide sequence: TGTGCCAGCAGTGAATATCCCAGGGGAGTTTACTATGGCTACACCTTC.

DNA for the CDR3: TGCAGTGCTAGAGAGGGGGAAGGTACCGGGGAGCTGTTTTTT. It yields the protein CSAREGEGTGELFF. This chain links TRBV20-1 with TRBJ2-2; D may correspond to TRBD1 or TRBD2 (5 bases each). This CDR3 is 14 amino acids long. Trimming left V 0 bases short and J 5 bases short, with 10 bases between. The germline V gene has CDR1 DFQATT and CDR2 SNEGSKA (reference sequence).

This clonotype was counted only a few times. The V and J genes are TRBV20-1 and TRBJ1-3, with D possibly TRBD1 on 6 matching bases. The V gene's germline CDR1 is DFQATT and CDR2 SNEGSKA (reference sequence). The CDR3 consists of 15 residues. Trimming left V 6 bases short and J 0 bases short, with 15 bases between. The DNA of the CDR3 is TGCAGTGCCCCCCTCCACAGGGTCTCTGGAAACACCATATATTTT. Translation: CSAPLHRVSGNTIYF.

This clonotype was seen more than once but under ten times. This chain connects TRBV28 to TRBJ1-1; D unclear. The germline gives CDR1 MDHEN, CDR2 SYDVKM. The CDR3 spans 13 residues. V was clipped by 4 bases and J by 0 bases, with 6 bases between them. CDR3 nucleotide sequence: TGTGCCAGCAGTTACCAGATGAACACTGAAGCTTTCTTT. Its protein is CASSYQMNTEAFF.